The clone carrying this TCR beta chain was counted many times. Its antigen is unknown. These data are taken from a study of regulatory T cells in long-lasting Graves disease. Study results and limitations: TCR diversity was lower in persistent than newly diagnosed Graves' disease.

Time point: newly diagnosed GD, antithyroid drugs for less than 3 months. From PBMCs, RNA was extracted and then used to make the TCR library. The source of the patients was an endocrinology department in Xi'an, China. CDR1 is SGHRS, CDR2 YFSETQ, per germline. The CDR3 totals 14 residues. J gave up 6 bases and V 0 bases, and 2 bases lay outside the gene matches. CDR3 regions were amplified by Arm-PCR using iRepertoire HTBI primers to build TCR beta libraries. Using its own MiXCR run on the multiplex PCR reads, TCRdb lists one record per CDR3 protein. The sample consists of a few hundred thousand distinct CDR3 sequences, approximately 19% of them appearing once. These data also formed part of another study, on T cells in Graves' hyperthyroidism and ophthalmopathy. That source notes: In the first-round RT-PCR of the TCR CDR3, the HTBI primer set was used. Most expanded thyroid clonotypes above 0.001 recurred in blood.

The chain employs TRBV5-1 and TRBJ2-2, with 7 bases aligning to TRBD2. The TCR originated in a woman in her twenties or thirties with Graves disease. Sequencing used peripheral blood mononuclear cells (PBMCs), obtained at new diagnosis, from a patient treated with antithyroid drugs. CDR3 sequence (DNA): TGCGCCAGCAGCTTGGCTAGCGGTCCCGGGGAGCTGTTTTTT. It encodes CASSLASGPGELFF.